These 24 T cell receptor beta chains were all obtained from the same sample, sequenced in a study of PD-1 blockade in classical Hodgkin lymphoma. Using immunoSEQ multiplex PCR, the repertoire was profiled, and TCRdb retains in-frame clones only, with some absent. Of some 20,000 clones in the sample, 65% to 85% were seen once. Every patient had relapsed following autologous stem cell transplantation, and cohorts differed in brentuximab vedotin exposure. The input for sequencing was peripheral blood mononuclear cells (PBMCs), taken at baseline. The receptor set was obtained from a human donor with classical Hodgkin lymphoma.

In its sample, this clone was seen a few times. CDR3 sequence: CASSVVPSDRVHADTQYF. The CDR3 DNA is TGTGCCAGCAGCGTAGTCCCCTCCGACAGGGTTCATGCAGATACGCAGTATTTT. The chain carries TRBV9 and TRBJ2-3; 7 bases are a match to TRBD1. Germline trimming cut 0 bases from V and 4 bases from J; bases unmatched to any gene: 14. There are 18 residues in the CDR3. Looked up from germline, CDR1 is SGDLS and CDR2 is YYNGEE.

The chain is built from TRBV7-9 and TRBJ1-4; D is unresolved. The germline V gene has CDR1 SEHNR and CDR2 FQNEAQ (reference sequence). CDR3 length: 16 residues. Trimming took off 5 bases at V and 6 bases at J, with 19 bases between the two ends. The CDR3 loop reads CASSPPGRRPYEKLFF. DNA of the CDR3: TGTGCCAGCAGCCCCCCGGGGAGGAGGCCTTATGAAAAACTGTTTTTT.

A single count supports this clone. The CDR3 DNA reads TGTGCCAGCAACAGGGTCGACTCACTCCTCCACTTT. Translated: CASNRVDSLLHF. The rearrangement uses TRBV21-1 and TRBJ1-6; the table assigns TRBD1, which was not confirmed against the DNA. TRBV21-1 is an annotated pseudogene. The CDR3 is made up of 12 amino acids.

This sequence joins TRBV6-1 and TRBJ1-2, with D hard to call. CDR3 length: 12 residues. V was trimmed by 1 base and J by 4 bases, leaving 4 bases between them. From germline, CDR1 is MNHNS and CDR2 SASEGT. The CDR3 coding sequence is TGTGCCAGCAGTGAAGGAAGCTATGGCTACACCTTC. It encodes CASSEGSYGYTF.

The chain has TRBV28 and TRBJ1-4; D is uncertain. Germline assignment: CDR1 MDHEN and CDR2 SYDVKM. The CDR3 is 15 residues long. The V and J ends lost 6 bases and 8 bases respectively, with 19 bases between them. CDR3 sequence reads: CASRRRTDYGEKLFF. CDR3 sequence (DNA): TGTGCCAGCAGGCGACGGACGGACTACGGAGAAAAACTGTTTTTT. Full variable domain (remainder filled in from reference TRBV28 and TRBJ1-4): DVKVTQSSRYLVKRTGEKVFLECVQDMDHENMFWYRQDPGLGLRLIYFSYDVKMKEKGDIPEGYSVSREKKERFSLILESASTNQTSMYLCASRRRTDYGEKLFFGSGTQLSVL.

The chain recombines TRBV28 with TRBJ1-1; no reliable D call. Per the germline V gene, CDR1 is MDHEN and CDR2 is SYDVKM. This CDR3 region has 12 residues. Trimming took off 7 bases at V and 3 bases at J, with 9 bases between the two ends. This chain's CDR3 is CASILSDTEAFF. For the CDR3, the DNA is TGTGCCAGCATCCTAAGCGACACTGAAGCTTTCTTT. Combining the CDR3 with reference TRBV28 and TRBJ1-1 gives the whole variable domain DVKVTQSSRYLVKRTGEKVFLECVQDMDHENMFWYRQDPGLGLRLIYFSYDVKMKEKGDIPEGYSVSREKKERFSLILESASTNQTSMYLCASILSDTEAFFGQGTRLTVV.

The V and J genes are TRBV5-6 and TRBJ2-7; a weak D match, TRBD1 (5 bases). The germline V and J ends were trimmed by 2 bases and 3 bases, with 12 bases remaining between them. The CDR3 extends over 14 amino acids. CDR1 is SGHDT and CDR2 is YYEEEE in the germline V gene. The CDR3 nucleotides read TGTGCCAGCAGCTTTGGAGACAGATACTACGAGCAGTACTTC. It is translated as CASSFGDRYYEQYF.

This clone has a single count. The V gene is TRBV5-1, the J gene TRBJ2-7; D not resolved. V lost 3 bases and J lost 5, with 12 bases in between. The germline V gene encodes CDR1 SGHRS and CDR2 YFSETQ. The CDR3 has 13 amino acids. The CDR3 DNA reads TGCGCCAGCAGCTCCGGGCTCCGGGACGAGCAGTACTTC. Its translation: CASSSGLRDEQYF. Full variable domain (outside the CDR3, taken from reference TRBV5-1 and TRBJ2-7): KAGVTQTPRYLIKTRGQQVTLSCSPISGHRSVSWYQQTPGQGLQFLFEYFSETQRNKGNFPGRFSGRQFSNSRSEMNVSTLELGDSALYLCASSSGLRDEQYFGPGTRLTVT.

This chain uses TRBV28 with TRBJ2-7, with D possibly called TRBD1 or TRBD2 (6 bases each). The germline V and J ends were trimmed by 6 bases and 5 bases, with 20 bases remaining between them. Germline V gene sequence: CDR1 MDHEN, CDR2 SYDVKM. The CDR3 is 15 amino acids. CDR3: CASSPRWGAGHEQYF. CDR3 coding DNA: TGTGCCAGCAGCCCCCGATGGGGGGCGGGTCACGAGCAGTACTTC. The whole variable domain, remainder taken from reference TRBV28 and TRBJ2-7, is DVKVTQSSRYLVKRTGEKVFLECVQDMDHENMFWYRQDPGLGLRLIYFSYDVKMKEKGDIPEGYSVSREKKERFSLILESASTNQTSMYLCASSPRWGAGHEQYFGPGTRLTVT.

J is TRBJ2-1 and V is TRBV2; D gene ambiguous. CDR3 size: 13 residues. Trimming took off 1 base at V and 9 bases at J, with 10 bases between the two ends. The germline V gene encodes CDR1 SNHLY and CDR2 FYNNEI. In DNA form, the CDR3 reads TGTGCCAGCAGTGAAGAGACCTTTTCTGAGCAGTTCTTC. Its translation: CASSEETFSEQFF. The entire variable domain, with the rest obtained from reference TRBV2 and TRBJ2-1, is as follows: EPEVTQTPSHQVTQMGQEVILRCVPISNHLYFYWYRQILGQKVEFLVSFYNNEISEKSEIFDDQFSVERPDGSNFTLKIRSTKLEDSAMYFCASSEETFSEQFFGPGTRLTVL.

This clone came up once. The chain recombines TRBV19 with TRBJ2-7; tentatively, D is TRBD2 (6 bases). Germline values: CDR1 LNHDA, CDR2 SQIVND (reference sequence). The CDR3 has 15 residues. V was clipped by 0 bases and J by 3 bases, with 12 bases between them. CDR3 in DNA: TGTGCCAGTAGTATAGAAGGTATGGGGGGCTACGAGCAGTACTTC. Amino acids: CASSIEGMGGYEQYF.

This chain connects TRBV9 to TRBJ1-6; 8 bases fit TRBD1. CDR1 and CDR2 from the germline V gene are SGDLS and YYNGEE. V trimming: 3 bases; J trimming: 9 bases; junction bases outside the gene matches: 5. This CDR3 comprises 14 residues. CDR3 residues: CASSATGDGSPLHF. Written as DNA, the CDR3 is TGTGCCAGCAGCGCGACAGGGGATGGTTCACCCCTCCACTTT.

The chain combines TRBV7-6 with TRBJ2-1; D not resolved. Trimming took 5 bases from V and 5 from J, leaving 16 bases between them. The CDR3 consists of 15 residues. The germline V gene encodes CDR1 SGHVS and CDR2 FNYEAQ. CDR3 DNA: TGTGCCAGCAGCCCCGGTAGTCGCACGCACAATGAGCAGTTCTTC. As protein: CASSPGSRTHNEQFF.

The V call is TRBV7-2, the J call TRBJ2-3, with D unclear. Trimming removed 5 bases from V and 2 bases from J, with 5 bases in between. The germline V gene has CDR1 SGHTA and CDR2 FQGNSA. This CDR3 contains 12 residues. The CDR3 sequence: CASSPSTDTQYF. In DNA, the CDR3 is TGTGCCAGCAGCCCGTCCACAGATACGCAGTATTTT.

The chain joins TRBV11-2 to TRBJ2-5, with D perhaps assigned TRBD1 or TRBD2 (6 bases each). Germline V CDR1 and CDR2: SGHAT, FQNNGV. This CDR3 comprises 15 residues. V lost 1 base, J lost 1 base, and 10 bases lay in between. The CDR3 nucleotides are TGTGCCAGCAGCTTAGGGGGGGCAGTCCAAGAGACCCAGTACTTC. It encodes CASSLGGAVQETQYF.

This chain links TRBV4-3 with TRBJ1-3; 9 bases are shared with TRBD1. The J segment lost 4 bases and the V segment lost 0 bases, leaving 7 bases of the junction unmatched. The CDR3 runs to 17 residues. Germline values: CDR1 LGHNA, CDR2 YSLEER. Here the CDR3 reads CASSQEGNRGPGNTIYF. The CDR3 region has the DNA TGCGCCAGCAGCCAAGAAGGGAACAGGGGGCCAGGAAACACCATATATTTT.

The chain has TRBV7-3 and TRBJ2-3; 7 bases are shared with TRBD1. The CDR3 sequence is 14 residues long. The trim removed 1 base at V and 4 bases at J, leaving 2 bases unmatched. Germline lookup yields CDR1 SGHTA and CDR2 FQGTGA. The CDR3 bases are TGTGCCAGCAGCTTAATAGGGGGCCCAGATACGCAGTATTTT. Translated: CASSLIGGPDTQYF.

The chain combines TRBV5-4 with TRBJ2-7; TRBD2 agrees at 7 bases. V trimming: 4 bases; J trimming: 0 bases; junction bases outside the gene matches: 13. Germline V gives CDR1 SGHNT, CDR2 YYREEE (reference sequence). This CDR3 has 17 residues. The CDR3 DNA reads TGTGCCAGCAGCCGCACCCCTAGCGGCCTTAGCTCCTACGAGCAGTACTTC. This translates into CASSRTPSGLSSYEQYF.

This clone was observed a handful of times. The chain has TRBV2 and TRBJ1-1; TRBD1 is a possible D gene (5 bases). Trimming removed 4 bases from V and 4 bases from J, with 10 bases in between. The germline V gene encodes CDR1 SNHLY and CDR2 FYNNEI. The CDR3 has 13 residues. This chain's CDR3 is CASSVSGLTEAFF. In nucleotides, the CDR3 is TGTGCCAGCAGTGTCTCAGGGCTCACTGAAGCTTTCTTT.

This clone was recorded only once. The CDR3 spells CASSLGGDGYEQYF. The CDR3 region has the DNA TGTGCCAGCAGCTTGGGAGGGGACGGCTACGAGCAGTACTTC. V is TRBV5-4 and J is TRBJ2-7; D possibly uses TRBD1 or TRBD2 (5 bases each). The V end was cut by 0 bases, the J end by 3 bases, with 10 bases between. From germline, CDR1 is SGHNT and CDR2 YYREEE (reference sequence). The CDR3 contains 14 residues.

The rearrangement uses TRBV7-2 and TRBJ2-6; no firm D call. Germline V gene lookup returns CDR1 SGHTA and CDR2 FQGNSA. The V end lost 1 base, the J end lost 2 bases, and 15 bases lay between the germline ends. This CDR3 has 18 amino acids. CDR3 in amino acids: CASSLVTTPFTGANVLTF. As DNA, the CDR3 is TGTGCCAGCAGCTTAGTTACCACTCCATTTACTGGGGCCAACGTCCTGACTTTC.

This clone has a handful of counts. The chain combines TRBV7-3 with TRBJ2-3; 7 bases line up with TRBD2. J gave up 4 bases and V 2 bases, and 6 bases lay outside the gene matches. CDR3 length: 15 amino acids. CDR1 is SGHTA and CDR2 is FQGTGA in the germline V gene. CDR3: CASSLGGTSADTQYF. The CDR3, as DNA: TGTGCCAGCAGCTTAGGGGGTACTAGCGCAGATACGCAGTATTTT.

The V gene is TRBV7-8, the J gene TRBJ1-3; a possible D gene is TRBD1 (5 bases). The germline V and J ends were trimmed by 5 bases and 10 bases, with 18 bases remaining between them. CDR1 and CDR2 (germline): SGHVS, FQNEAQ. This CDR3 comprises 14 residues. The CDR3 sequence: CASSPPGPRPTIYF. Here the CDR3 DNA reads TGTGCCAGCAGCCCACCGGGACCTCGGCCAACCATATATTTT.

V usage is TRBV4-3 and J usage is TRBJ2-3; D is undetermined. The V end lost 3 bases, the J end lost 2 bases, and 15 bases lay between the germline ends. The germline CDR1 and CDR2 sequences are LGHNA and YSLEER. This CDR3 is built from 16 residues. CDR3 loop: CASSQARTALTDTQYF. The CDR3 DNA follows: TGCGCCAGCAGCCAGGCACGAACGGCCCTCACAGATACGCAGTATTTT.